Sequencing of this T cell receptor (beta chain) was carried out in a study of vaccination effects on CD4 cells after COVID-19. Study overall: Of the BNT162b2 and mRNA-1273 vaccines, participants received two doses of one or the other.

Repertoires were generated with immunoSEQ multiplex PCR, while TCRdb's copy carries only in-frame clones and drops some. The table shows 62,000 or so clones, with roughly 80% occurring only once. There are a few counts of this clone. Its antigen is currently unknown. Expansion with viral peptide pools was applied to antigen-specific CD4+ T cells by the ViraFEST assay prior to sequencing. With roughly 9 days of culture completed, CD4+ T cells were isolated. The vaccine recipients had no prior SARS-CoV-2 infection, with negative nucleocapsid antibodies. It was with approximately 10 IU/ml IL-2 and roughly 9.2 ug/ml peptides that more than 1.5 million PBMC per well were cultured. Days 3 and 7 were when half the medium was replaced with IL-2 medium. The receptor comes from a human donor who received a COVID-19 vaccine. This sample comprised CD4+ T cells from PBMCs cultured with SARS-CoV-2 spike peptides, obtained before COVID-19 vaccination.

The DNA of the CDR3 is TGCGCCAGCAGCTGGGGACTAGCGGGGGGGAACACCGGGGAGCTGTTTTTT. Protein: CASSWGLAGGNTGELFF. The chain carries TRBV5-1 and TRBJ2-2; 15 bases agree with TRBD2. This CDR3 is 17 amino acids long. The V gene's germline CDR1 is SGHRS and CDR2 YFSETQ. With 3 bases clipped from V and 1 base from J, the junction kept 1 base outside the gene matches.